The 8 T cell receptor beta chains presented below share a single source sample, sequenced in a study of cytomegalovirus exposure and HLA in healthy donors. 60 Vbeta and 13 Jbeta primers were used in PCR. Sequenced by immunoSEQ multiplex PCR; TCRdb stores in-frame clones only, minus some. The sample contains approximately 150,000 clones, around two thirds of which appear only once. What was sequenced was PBMCs. These receptors all stem from a man aged 25 to 45 in good health and CMV-seropositive.

The V call is TRBV6-4, the J call TRBJ2-3, with TRBD2 matching over 12 bases. The V segment lost 4 bases and the J segment 5 bases; nucleotides outside the gene matches: 4. From germline, CDR1 is MRHNA and CDR2 SNTAGT. The CDR3 runs 15 residues. CDR3 nucleotides: TGTGCCAGCAGTGTGACTAGCGGGAGTCTAGATACGCAGTATTTT. It specifies CASSVTSGSLDTQYF.

V and J are TRBV19 and TRBJ2-2, with D unclear. This CDR3 contains 15 residues. CDR1 LNHDA and CDR2 SQIVND come from the germline V gene (reference sequence). V was shortened by 4 bases and J by 6 bases, with 15 bases between the two germline ends. Here the CDR3 reads CASSTPGRVAGELFF. DNA for the CDR3: TGTGCCAGTAGTACCCCCGGTCGGGTGGCCGGGGAGCTGTTTTTT. Variable domain in full (rest from reference TRBV19 and TRBJ2-2): DGGITQSPKYLFRKEGQNVTLSCEQNLNHDAMYWYRQDPGQGLRLIYYSQIVNDFQKGDIAEGYSVSREKKESFPLTVTSAQKNPTAFYLCASSTPGRVAGELFFGEGSRLTVL.

This clone has just a few counts. This sequence joins TRBV9 and TRBJ2-7, with D possibly TRBD2 on 5 matching bases. The CDR3 is 16 amino acids. V was cut by 0 bases and J by 2 bases, with 15 bases left in between. Germline CDR1 reads SGDLS; CDR2 reads YYNGEE. The CDR3: CASSVGLEAAPYEQYF. The DNA of the CDR3 is TGTGCCAGCAGCGTAGGGTTGGAGGCAGCCCCCTACGAGCAGTACTTC.

The chain uses TRBV20-1 and TRBJ1-1; D may be TRBD1 (5 bases). The CDR3 extends over 11 amino acids. The V end lost 6 bases, the J end lost 1 base, and 6 bases lay between the germline ends. Germline V gives CDR1 DFQATT, CDR2 SNEGSKA (reference sequence). The CDR3 here is CSAGQNTEAFF. The CDR3 DNA sequence: TGCAGTGCAGGACAGAACACTGAAGCTTTCTTT.

V usage is TRBV30 and J usage is TRBJ1-5; a weak D match, TRBD1 (5 bases). The length of the CDR3 is 13 residues. V was cut by 5 bases and J by 7 bases, with 15 bases left in between. CDR1 and CDR2 from the germline V gene are GTSNPN and SVGIG (reference sequence). In DNA, the CDR3 is TGTGCCTGGGGGAAATCAGGGATCCAGCCCCAGCATTTT. Residues: CAWGKSGIQPQHF.

The genes are TRBV6-5 and TRBJ1-2, with 7 bases matching TRBD1. The CDR3 consists of 14 residues. In germline, CDR1 is MNHEY, CDR2 SVGAGI. V was clipped by 0 bases and J by 4 bases; unmatched bases: 2. CDR3 sequence (DNA): TGTGCCAGCAGTTACTCGGGACAGTCCTATGGCTACACCTTC. Protein product: CASSYSGQSYGYTF.

Comments on this clone: This CDR3 is also generated by other DNA sequences in the sample. The V gene is TRBV19, the J gene TRBJ1-5, with 8 bases matching TRBD1. CDR3 size: 16 residues. Germline CDR1 is LNHDA and CDR2 is SQIVND (reference sequence). J gave up 7 bases and V 6 bases, and 14 bases lay outside the gene matches. The CDR3 DNA sequence: TGTGCCAGTAGCACCGGGACAGGCCCCACAGGCCAGCCCCAGCATTTT. It translates to CASSTGTGPTGQPQHF. Drawing the rest from reference TRBV19 and TRBJ1-5, the complete variable domain is DGGITQSPKYLFRKEGQNVTLSCEQNLNHDAMYWYRQDPGQGLRLIYYSQIVNDFQKGDIAEGYSVSREKKESFPLTVTSAQKNPTAFYLCASSTGTGPTGQPQHFGDGTRLSIL.

This clone has only one observation. The J gene is TRBJ1-2, the V gene TRBV5-4, with D possibly being TRBD1 (5 bases). The V and J ends lost 0 bases and 8 bases respectively, with 11 bases between them. Germline V gene sequence: CDR1 SGHNT, CDR2 YYREEE (reference sequence). The CDR3 spans 13 residues. This CDR3 reads CASSLAGGGGYTF. CDR3 sequence (DNA): TGTGCCAGCAGCTTGGCCGGGGGAGGGGGCTACACCTTC.